The 26 T cell receptor beta chains listed next were all sequenced from one sample in a study of T cells in women clearing cervical HPV infection. Data came from immunoSEQ multiplex PCR; TCRdb stores just in-frame clones and leaves some out. Its table lists some 20,000 clones. The sample taken for sequencing was blood buffy coat. Receptors were obtained from a woman between 18 and 75 years old with a cervical HPV16 infection that either progressed to CIN3+ or cleared (not recorded which).

A note on this clone: The CDR3 extends 3 residues past the end of the read, so its final part is completed from the germline J gene. This chain links TRBV10-3 with TRBJ2-1; tentative D call: TRBD1 (5 bases). The germline CDR1 and CDR2 sequences are ENHRY and SYGVKD. The V and J ends lost 4 bases and 8 bases respectively, with 15 bases between them. The CDR3 spans 14 residues. The DNA read from the CDR3 is TGTGCCATCAGTGCGCAGCCCCAACAGGATGAG. Residues: CAISAQPQQDE. The complete CDR3 protein is CAISAQPQQDEQFF.

Note on this clone: One end of the junction is discordant with germline, which a read error may explain. The read terminates 3 residues before the CDR3 end, so the remaining end is supplied by the germline J gene. This rearrangement joins TRBV29-1 to TRBJ2-3; TRBD1 might be the D (6 bases). The CDR3 length is 12 residues. CDR1 is SQVTM, CDR2 ANQGSEA, per germline. The CDR3 spells CSVGTGPETQYF. The CDR3 DNA, read in part, is TGCAGCGTTGGAACAGGGCCAGAGACG.

This clone is classed as medium-sized by frequency. Read coverage stops 3 residues before the CDR3 terminus; the germline J gene supplies the remainder. This sequence joins TRBV18 and TRBJ2-1; 8 positions match TRBD2. V dropped 3 bases and J dropped 8; count of bases not matched to a gene: 6. Per germline, CDR1 KGHSH and CDR2 LQKENI. There are 14 residues in the CDR3. CDR3: CASSPGTSGHEQFF. The sequenced part of the CDR3 DNA is TGTGCCAGCTCACCGGGTACTAGCGGCCATGAG.

Comments on this clone: The sequence runs out 3 residues before the end of the CDR3; the remainder is reconstructed from the germline J gene. V usage is TRBV30 and J usage is TRBJ2-3, with 7 bases that match TRBD2. CDR3 length equals 13 residues. The germline CDR1 and CDR2 sequences are GTSNPN and SVGIG (reference sequence). The DNA read from the CDR3 is TGTGCCTGGAGTGGGGGGGGACGACAGCCG. Protein: CAWSGGGRQP. The complete CDR3 reads CAWSGGGRQPQYF.

A remark on this clone: Read sequence stops 3 residues before the CDR3 end, and the germline J gene provides the missing end. This chain joins TRBV10-2 and TRBJ1-1; TRBD1 might be the D (5 bases). V was pared by 3 bases and J by 5 bases, with 13 bases between. The CDR3 has 14 amino acids. CDR1 and CDR2 (germline): WSHSY, SAAADI. The DNA read from the CDR3 is TGCGCCAGCAGTGACCGTGGGCGGGGGACTGAA. This sequence encodes CASSDRGRGTE. The CDR3, in full, reads CASSDRGRGTEAFF.

Comments on this clone: Read data end 3 residues before the CDR3 end; the end is taken from the germline J gene. The chain employs TRBV2 and TRBJ2-2, with a weak D call TRBD2 (5 bases). V was cut by 10 bases and J by 7 bases, with 19 bases left in between. The CDR3 sequence is 14 residues long. The germline V gene encodes CDR1 SNHLY and CDR2 FYNNEI. Here the CDR3 reads CATRVERSSGELFF. The CDR3 bases that were read are TGTGCCACTCGAGTAGAGCGGTCCAGCGGGGAG.

With respect to this clone: Read data end 3 residues before the CDR3 end; the end is taken from the germline J gene. The genes are TRBV30 and TRBJ1-5; 7 positions match TRBD1. This CDR3 is 13 amino acids long. Germline trimming cut 2 bases from V and 5 bases from J; bases unmatched to any gene: 3. The V gene's germline CDR1 is GTSNPN and CDR2 SVGIG (reference sequence). CDR3 DNA, as far as it was read: TGTGCCTGGAGTAGCGGGACAGATCAGCCC. Protein sequence: CAWSSGTDQP. The CDR3 reads in full as CAWSSGTDQPQHF.

According to its frequency, this clone is medium-sized. The read halts 3 residues ahead of the CDR3 end, with the missing end drawn from the germline J gene. Additional DNA sequences in this sample encode the identical CDR3. This sequence joins TRBV7-2 and TRBJ2-4; no definite D call. Germline CDR1 is SGHTA and CDR2 is FQGNSA. The CDR3 has 14 amino acids. The V end was cut by 5 bases, the J end by 4 bases, with 12 bases between. The CDR3 sequence is CASSPPVSKNIQYF. Partial CDR3 DNA: TGTGCCAGCAGCCCCCCGGTATCTAAAAACATT.

As regards this clone: The read ends 3 residues early relative to the CDR3; the germline J gene fills the gap. The chain carries TRBV18 and TRBJ2-1, with unresolved D. Germline V gene data show CDR1 as KGHSH and CDR2 as LQKENI. CDR3 length equals 12 residues. Trimming pared 1 base from V and 8 bases from J, leaving 6 bases between. Partial CDR3 DNA: TGTGCCAGCTCACCACGTCGCGATGAG. Its protein is CASSPRRDE. The CDR3 in full is CASSPRRDEQFF.

Of note for this clone: The read ends 3 residues shy of where the CDR3 ends; the end is completed using the germline J gene. V and J are TRBV5-1 and TRBJ1-4; maybe TRBD1 (6 bases). The CDR3 spans 12 residues. The V gene's germline CDR1 is SGHRS and CDR2 YFSETQ. V was trimmed by 2 bases and J by 7 bases, leaving 6 bases between them. CDR3 amino acids: CASSLQGEKLFF. CDR3 bases read: TGCGCCAGCAGCTTACAGGGTGAAAAA.

In the case of this clone: An end of the junction differs from the germline gene, which may be a read error. The read terminates 3 residues ahead of where the CDR3 ends, so the germline J gene completes it. The sample contains more than one DNA sequence encoding this CDR3. The V call is TRBV19, the J call TRBJ1-3; 7 bases are a match to TRBD1. CDR3 length: 15 amino acids. The germline V gene has CDR1 LNHDA and CDR2 SQIVND (reference sequence). The CDR3 loop reads CASSLGTASGNTIYF. Partial CDR3 DNA: TGTGCCAGTAGTCTCGGGACAGCCTCTGGAAACACG.

A note on this clone: From the germline J gene comes the end of the CDR3, since the read stops 3 residues before it. The V gene is TRBV5-6, the J gene TRBJ1-2; D is perhaps TRBD1 (5 bases). Germline lookup yields CDR1 SGHDT and CDR2 YYEEEE. CDR3 size: 12 residues. CDR3 DNA (partial): TGTGCCACGCAGCGGGAGACAGATACC. This codes for CATQRETDT. From start to end, the CDR3 is CATQRETDTYTF.

With respect to this clone: The missing CDR3 end, 3 residues past where the read stops, is filled in from the germline J gene. The chain links TRBV11-2 to TRBJ2-1; maybe TRBD2 (5 bases). Germline CDR1 is SGHAT and CDR2 is FQNNGV. V lost 4 bases, J lost 6 bases, and 16 bases lay in between. This CDR3 contains 15 residues. CDR3 bases read: TGTGCCAGCAGCTACCCGGGTAGCGCCCTCAATGAG. Its translation: CASSYPGSALNE. The whole CDR3 reads CASSYPGSALNEQFF.

Turning to this clone: The sequenced fragment ends 3 residues before the CDR3 boundary, so the rest is inferred from the germline J gene. V and J are TRBV7-2 and TRBJ1-1, with D possibly matching TRBD1 (5 bases). This CDR3 comprises 14 residues. Trimming left V 6 bases short and J 1 base short, with 12 bases between. Germline CDR1 SGHTA, CDR2 FQGNSA. The CDR3 protein is CASRSGQTNTEAFF. The CDR3 bases that were read are TGTGCCAGCAGATCAGGACAAACGAACACTGAA. The complete variable domain, with remaining parts taken from reference TRBV7-2 and TRBJ1-1, reads GAGVSQSPSNKVTEKGKDVELRCDPISGHTALYWYRQSLGQGLEFLIYFQGNSAPDKSGLPSDRFSAERTGGSVSTLTIQRTQQEDSAVYLCASRSGQTNTEAFFGQGTRLTVV.

With regard to this clone: Read coverage stops 3 residues before the CDR3 terminus; the germline J gene supplies the remainder. V usage is TRBV19 and J usage is TRBJ2-7, with D perhaps matching TRBD1 (6 bases). V gave up 1 base and J gave up 4 bases, with 11 bases separating them. Germline lookup yields CDR1 LNHDA and CDR2 SQIVND (reference sequence). The CDR3 runs 14 residues. CDR3 DNA, as far as it was read: TGTGCCAGTAGTATAGCCAACAGGGCGTACGAG. It is translated as CASSIANRAYE. The CDR3 in its entirety is CASSIANRAYEQYF.

The CDR3 spells CASSLVSATQETQYF. The DNA read from the CDR3 is TGTGCCAGCAGTTTGGTTAGCGCAACTCAAGAGACC. The chain has TRBV12-3 or TRBV12-4 and TRBJ2-5; a possible D gene is TRBD2 (5 bases). The read halts 3 residues ahead of the CDR3 end, with the missing end drawn from the germline J gene. The V gene lost 3 bases and the J gene lost 2 bases, with 13 bases spanning the gap. CDR3 length: 15 residues.

Regarding this clone: The DNA ends 3 residues before the CDR3 does, and the rest of the CDR3 is filled in from the germline J gene. The chain uses TRBV2 and TRBJ1-2, with D perhaps TRBD1 (5 bases). CDR3 size: 13 residues. CDR1 SNHLY and CDR2 FYNNEI come from the germline V gene. The CDR3 spells CASFLGLARDYTF. The sequenced CDR3 bases are TGTGCCAGTTTTTTGGGGCTGGCCAGAGAC.

A word on this clone: The read terminates 3 residues before the CDR3 end, so the remaining end is supplied by the germline J gene. V gene TRBV15 combines with J gene TRBJ1-4; tentatively, D is TRBD1 (5 bases). The length of the CDR3 is 13 residues. CDR1 and CDR2 from the germline V gene are LNHNV and YYDKDF (reference sequence). The germline V and J ends were trimmed by 8 bases and 4 bases, with 11 bases remaining between them. The part of the CDR3 DNA that was read is TGTGCCACCGCTAAAGGGGATAATGAAAAA. Protein product: CATAKGDNEK. The entire CDR3 is CATAKGDNEKLFF. Combining the CDR3 with reference TRBV15 and TRBJ1-4 gives the whole variable domain DAMVIQNPRYQVTQFGKPVTLSCSQTLNHNVMYWYQQKSSQAPKLLFHYYDKDFNNEADTPDNFQSRRPNTSFCFLDIRSPGLGDTAMYLCATAKGDNEKLFFGSGTQLSVL.

For this clone: With the read ending 3 residues before the CDR3 end, the germline J gene is used to fill in that end. The chain has TRBV19 and TRBJ2-1; TRBD2 matches 7 bases. Germline V lookup: CDR1 LNHDA, CDR2 SQIVND (reference sequence). CDR3 length equals 15 residues. V gave up 2 bases and J gave up 7 bases; unmatched junction bases: 8. The sequenced CDR3 bases are TGTGCCAGTAGTATATTGGAAGCGGGGAAAAATGAG. This codes for CASSILEAGKNE. The CDR3, in full, reads CASSILEAGKNEQFF.

Concerning this clone: The read terminates 3 residues before the CDR3 end, so the remaining end is supplied by the germline J gene. The V gene is TRBV7-2, the J gene TRBJ2-5; the match to TRBD2 covers 11 bases. There are 18 residues in the CDR3. Unmatched junction bases numbered 7, after V lost 0 bases and J lost 1 base. The germline V gene encodes CDR1 SGHTA and CDR2 FQGNSA. The part of the CDR3 DNA that was read is TGTGCCAGCAGCTTAGCGTGGGGGACTAGCGGAGCCCAAGAGACC. Translated: CASSLAWGTSGAQET. The whole CDR3 is CASSLAWGTSGAQETQYF.

Remarks on this clone: The CDR3 goes on 3 residues after the read ends, and that part is filled in from the germline J gene. The chain carries TRBV20-1 and TRBJ2-7, with 12 bases fitting TRBD1. Germline V gene lookup returns CDR1 DFQATT and CDR2 SNEGSKA (reference sequence). The CDR3 contains 19 residues. V was pared by 3 bases and J by 6 bases, with 21 bases of the junction left unmatched. This CDR3 is CSASDFTGTGGVLVREQYF. The CDR3 DNA, read in part, is TGCAGTGCTAGTGACTTTACCGGGACAGGGGGCGTTTTGGTCCGCGAG.

As regards this clone: Read sequence stops 3 residues before the CDR3 end, and the germline J gene provides the missing end. V is TRBV5-4 and J is TRBJ1-1, with D possibly matching TRBD1 (5 bases). The germline V gene has CDR1 SGHNT and CDR2 YYREEE (reference sequence). V lost 3 bases and J lost 1, with 13 bases in between. The CDR3 length is 15 residues. The part of the CDR3 DNA that was read is TGTGCCAGCAGCTCCCCTAGGCAGGGGAACACTGAA. Amino acid sequence: CASSSPRQGNTE. The full CDR3 protein is CASSSPRQGNTEAFF.

Note on this clone: The read terminates 3 residues before the CDR3 end, so the remaining end is supplied by the germline J gene. This rearrangement joins TRBV30 to TRBJ1-1, with D tentatively TRBD1 (6 bases). CDR3 size: 13 residues. Germline V lookup: CDR1 GTSNPN, CDR2 SVGIG (reference sequence). V was clipped by 0 bases and J by 3 bases, with 8 bases between them. CDR3 loop: CAWSVGGYTEAFF. CDR3 bases read: TGTGCCTGGAGTGTAGGGGGTTACACTGAA. The whole variable domain, remainder taken from reference TRBV30 and TRBJ1-1, is SQTIHQWPATLVQPVGSPLSLECTVEGTSNPNLYWYRQAAGRGLQLLFYSVGIGQISSEVPQNLSASRPQDRQFILSSKKLLLSDSGFYLCAWSVGGYTEAFFGQGTRLTVV.

Comments on this clone: The read ends 3 residues before the CDR3 terminus; that terminus is restored from the germline J gene. V and J are TRBV12-3 or TRBV12-4 and TRBJ1-5; no definite D call. This CDR3 comprises 15 residues. Trimming took off 2 bases at V and 0 bases at J, with 8 bases between the two ends. The covered CDR3 bases are TGTGCCAGCAGTTTAAGCGGAGGTAGCAATCAGCCC. It encodes CASSLSGGSNQP. The entire CDR3 sequence reads CASSLSGGSNQPQHF.

As for this clone: The read terminates 3 residues before the CDR3 end, so the remaining end is supplied by the germline J gene. The chain employs TRBV7-2 and TRBJ1-2; D gene uncertain. The CDR3 length is 16 residues. Per germline, CDR1 SGHTA and CDR2 FQGNSA. The CDR3 sequence: CASSLALRTSGNDYTF. The CDR3 DNA, read in part, is TGTGCCAGCAGCTTAGCATTGAGAACTAGCGGGAACGAC.

A remark on this clone: From the germline J gene comes the end of the CDR3, since the read stops 3 residues before it. The chain carries TRBV4-2 and TRBJ2-2, with TRBD2 identical over 10 bases. The CDR3 spans 17 residues. Germline-derived CDR1 and CDR2 are LGHNA and YNFKEQ. Trimming took 0 bases from V and 1 from J; bases not matched to a gene: 2. CDR3 sequence reads: CASSQETSGKNTGELFF. Incomplete CDR3 DNA: TGTGCCAGCAGCCAAGAAACTAGCGGGAAGAACACCGGGGAG.